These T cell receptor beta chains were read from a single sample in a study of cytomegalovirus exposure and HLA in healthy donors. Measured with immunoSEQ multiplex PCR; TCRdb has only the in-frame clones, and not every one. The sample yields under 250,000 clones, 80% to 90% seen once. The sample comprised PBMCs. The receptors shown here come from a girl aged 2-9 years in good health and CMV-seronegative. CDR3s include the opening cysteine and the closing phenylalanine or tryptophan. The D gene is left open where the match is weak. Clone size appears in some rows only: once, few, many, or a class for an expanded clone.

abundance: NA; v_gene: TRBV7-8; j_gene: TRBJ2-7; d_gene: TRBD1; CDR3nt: TGTGCCAGCAGCCTGACAGGGTTCCACGAGCAGTACTTC; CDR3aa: CASSLTGFHEQYF
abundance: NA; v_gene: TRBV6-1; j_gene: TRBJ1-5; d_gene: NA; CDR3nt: TGTGCCAGCAGCGCCGGGGAGGGTAGCAATCAGCCCCAGCATTTT; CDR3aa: CASSAGEGSNQPQHF
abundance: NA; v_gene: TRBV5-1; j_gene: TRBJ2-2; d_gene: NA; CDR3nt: TGCGCCAGCAGCTTGGGAGGTTACCTTGGCACCGGGGAGCTGTTTTTT; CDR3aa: CASSLGGYLGTGELFF
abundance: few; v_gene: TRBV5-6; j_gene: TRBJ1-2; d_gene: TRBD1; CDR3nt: TGTGCCAGCAGCTTGGGGACAGGAGGGGCTTTCTATGGCTACACCTTC; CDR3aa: CASSLGTGGAFYGYTF
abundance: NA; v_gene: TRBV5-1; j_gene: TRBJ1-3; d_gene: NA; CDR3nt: TGCGCCAGCAGCTCCGGAGGGGTCTCTGGAAACACCATATATTTT; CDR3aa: CASSSGGVSGNTIYF
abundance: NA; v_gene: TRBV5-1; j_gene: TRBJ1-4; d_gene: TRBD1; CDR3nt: TGCGCCAGCAGAAGGAAACAGGGGAGTGATGCAACTAATGAAAAACTGTTTTTT; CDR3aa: CASRRKQGSDATNEKLFF
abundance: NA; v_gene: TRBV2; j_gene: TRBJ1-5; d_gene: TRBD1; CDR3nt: TGTGCCAGCAGGCGACAGGGGGCAAATCAGCCCCAGCATTTT; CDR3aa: CASRRQGANQPQHF
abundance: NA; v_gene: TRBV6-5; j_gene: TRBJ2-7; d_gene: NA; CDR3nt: TGTGCCAGCAGGGGACTGAGATACGAGCAGTACTTC; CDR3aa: CASRGLRYEQYF
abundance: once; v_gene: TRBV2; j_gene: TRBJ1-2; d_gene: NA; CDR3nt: TGTGCCAGCACTAGCGCTAACTATGGCTACACCTTC; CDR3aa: CASTSANYGYTF
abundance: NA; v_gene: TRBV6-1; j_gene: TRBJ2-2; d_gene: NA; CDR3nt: TGTGCCAGCAGTGGGTACAGTAGAGACACCGGGGAGCTGTTTTTT; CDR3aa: CASSGYSRDTGELFF
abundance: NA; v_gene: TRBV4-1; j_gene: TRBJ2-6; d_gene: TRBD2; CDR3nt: TGCGCCAGCAGCGCCCGCCGTGTAACTAGCGGGGGTTCTAGCTCTGGGGCCAACGTCCTGACTTTC; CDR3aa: CASSARRVTSGGSSSGANVLTF
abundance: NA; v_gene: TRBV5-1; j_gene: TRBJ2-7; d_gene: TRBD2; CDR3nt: TGCGCCAGCAGCGCCATGACTAGCGGGAGCTACGAGCAGTACTTC; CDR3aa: CASSAMTSGSYEQYF
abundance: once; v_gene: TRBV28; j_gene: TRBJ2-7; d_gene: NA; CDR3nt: TGTGCCAGCAGTCCGCCCGTACGGGCCTACGAGCAGTACTTC; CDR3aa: CASSPPVRAYEQYF
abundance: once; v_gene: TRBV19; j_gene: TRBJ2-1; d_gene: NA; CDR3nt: TGTGCCAGTAGTATAAATGGGGGGTGGAACATGAATGAGCAGTTCTTC; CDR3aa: CASSINGGWNMNEQFF